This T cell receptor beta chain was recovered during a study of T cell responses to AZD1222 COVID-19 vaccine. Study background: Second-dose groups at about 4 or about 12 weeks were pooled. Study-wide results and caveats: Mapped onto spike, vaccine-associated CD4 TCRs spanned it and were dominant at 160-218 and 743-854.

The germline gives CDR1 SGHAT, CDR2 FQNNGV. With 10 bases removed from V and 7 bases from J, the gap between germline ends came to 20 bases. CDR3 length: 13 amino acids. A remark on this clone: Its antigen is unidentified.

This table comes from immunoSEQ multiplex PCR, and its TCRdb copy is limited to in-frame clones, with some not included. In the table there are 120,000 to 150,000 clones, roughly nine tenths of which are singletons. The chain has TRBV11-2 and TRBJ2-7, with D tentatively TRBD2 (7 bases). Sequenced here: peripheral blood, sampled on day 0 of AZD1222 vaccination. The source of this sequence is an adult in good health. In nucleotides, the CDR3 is TGTGCCACCATCGTCGGGGGGCTGAGGGAGCAGTACTTC. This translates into CATIVGGLREQYF. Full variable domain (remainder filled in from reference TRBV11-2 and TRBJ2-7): EAGVAQSPRYKIIEKRQSVAFWCNPISGHATLYWYQQILGQGPKLLIQFQNNGVVDDSQLPKDRFSAERLKGVDSTLKIQPAKLEDSAVYLCATIVGGLREQYFGPGTRLTVT.